This TCR beta chain was identified during a study of beta chain features in type 1 diabetes. General study results and limits: Type 1 diabetes patients had TCRB CDR3s that were shorter (moderately but significantly so) in all four CD4+ subsets. In type 1 diabetes patients, VDJ junctions had fewer insertions; deletions at these junctions were more frequent.

About 110 mL of blood, on average, came from one heparinised draw per donor. The isolated RNA, all of it, was reverse transcribed, so expressed TCRB transcripts were what got sequenced. TCRdb keeps only in-frame clones here, not all; method: immunoSEQ multiplex PCR. The repertoire holds about 180,000 clones, with almost 8% as singletons. The CDR3 spans 12 residues. V dropped 3 bases and J dropped 3 bases, with 9 bases sitting between them. Germline loops: CDR1 GTSNPN, CDR2 SVGIG (reference sequence). This clone was picked up a small number of times. The target antigen is unknown. The chain uses TRBV30 and TRBJ2-7, with D possibly being TRBD1 (6 bases). This TCR was sampled from a young man with type 1 diabetes. The sample taken for sequencing was central memory CD4+ T cells from blood. CDR3 sequence reads: CAWRTQGYEQYF. The CDR3 coding sequence is TGTGCCTGGAGAACACAGGGCTACGAGCAGTACTTC.